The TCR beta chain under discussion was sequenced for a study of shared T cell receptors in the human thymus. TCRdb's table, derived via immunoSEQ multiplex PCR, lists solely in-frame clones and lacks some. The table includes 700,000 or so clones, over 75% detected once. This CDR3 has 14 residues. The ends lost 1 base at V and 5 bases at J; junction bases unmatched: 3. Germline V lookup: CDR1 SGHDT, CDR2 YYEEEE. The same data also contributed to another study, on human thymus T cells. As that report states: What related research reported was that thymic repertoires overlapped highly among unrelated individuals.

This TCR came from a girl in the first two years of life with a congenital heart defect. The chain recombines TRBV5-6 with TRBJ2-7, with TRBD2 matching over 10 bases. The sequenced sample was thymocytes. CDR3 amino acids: CASSLTSGAHEQYF. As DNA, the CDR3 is TGTGCCAGCAGCTTGACTAGCGGGGCCCACGAGCAGTACTTC.